This TCR beta chain was recovered during a study of CD8 T cells in Susac syndrome. Blood CD8+ and CD4+ T cells underwent high-throughput TCR beta sequencing. The multiple sclerosis controls were treatment-naive patients affected by stable or active relapsing-remitting disease. Both CD4+ and CD8+ T cells were negatively isolated, and TEMRA cells underwent FACS enrichment. Germline CDR1 and CDR2: LGHDT and YNNKEL (reference sequence). The CDR3 length is 16 residues. V lost 2 bases, J lost 0 bases, and 8 bases lay in between. With random hexamers, roughly 0.45 to 1 ug RNA was reverse transcribed. The TCR beta CDR3 was amplified by immunoSEQ multiplex PCR across 54 Vbeta, 13 Jbeta. TCRdb called the immunoSEQ multiplex PCR reads again in MiXCR, with one record for every CDR3 protein. The sample has about 250,000 distinct CDR3 sequences; around 93% are singletons.

The V call is TRBV3-1, the J call TRBJ2-6; D might be TRBD2 (6 bases). The sequenced sample consisted of CD4+ T cells from PBMCs. The sequence was collected from a human donor with multiple sclerosis. CDR3 region: CASSQRGSSGANVLTF. The CDR3 DNA reads as TGTGCCAGCAGCCAACGGGGGAGCTCTGGGGCCAACGTCCTGACTTTC.